Following are 25 T cell receptor beta chains from one sample sequenced in a study of blood T cell repertoires in COVID-19. Data came from immunoSEQ multiplex PCR; TCRdb stores just in-frame clones and leaves some out. The sample lists approximately 150,000 clones, 75% to 90% seen once, with approximately 40% in the top ten. Sequenced input: peripheral blood. These receptors all come from a man aged 50-60 years who had recovered from COVID-19.

The chain couples TRBV5-1 to TRBJ2-5; 9 bases match TRBD1. Germline values: CDR1 SGHRS, CDR2 YFSETQ. The CDR3 totals 14 residues. V lost 4 bases, J lost 4 bases, and 5 bases stayed unmatched. The CDR3 sequence is CASSEGQGGETQYF. The CDR3 DNA follows: TGCGCCAGCAGCGAGGGACAGGGTGGAGAGACCCAGTACTTC.

This clone was found a few times. The chain couples TRBV18 to TRBJ1-3; possibly TRBD1 for D (5 bases). V lost 2 bases and J 1 base, leaving 12 bases between the germline ends. The CDR3 has 16 residues. Germline V gives CDR1 KGHSH, CDR2 LQKENI. In DNA form, the CDR3 reads TGTGCCAGCTCACCAACTTGGACACCGTCTGGAAACACCATATATTTT. This translates into CASSPTWTPSGNTIYF.

The DNA for the CDR3 is TGCGCCAGCAGGCCCCGGACTCTGAACACTGAAGCTTTCTTT. This gives the protein CASRPRTLNTEAFF. The rearrangement uses TRBV5-1 and TRBJ1-1; D gene ambiguous. Deletions cut 5 bases from V and 0 bases from J, with 11 bases between. Germline loops: CDR1 SGHRS, CDR2 YFSETQ. This CDR3 comprises 14 residues. The full variable domain, completed using reference TRBV5-1 and TRBJ1-1, is KAGVTQTPRYLIKTRGQQVTLSCSPISGHRSVSWYQQTPGQGLQFLFEYFSETQRNKGNFPGRFSGRQFSNSRSEMNVSTLELGDSALYLCASRPRTLNTEAFFGQGTRLTVV.

This clone was observed once. The chain couples TRBV19 to TRBJ2-3, with 9 nucleotides matching TRBD2. The trim removed 4 bases at V and 6 bases at J, leaving 2 bases unmatched. Germline V gene sequence: CDR1 LNHDA, CDR2 SQIVND (reference sequence). The CDR3 is 13 residues long. The CDR3 coding sequence is TGTGCCAGTAGTACTAGCGGGGAGGATACGCAGTATTTT. Translation: CASSTSGEDTQYF.

This chain joins TRBV20-1 and TRBJ2-3; D perhaps matches TRBD2 (5 bases). This CDR3 region has 13 residues. Germline V lookup: CDR1 DFQATT, CDR2 SNEGSKA (reference sequence). The ends were cut back, 3 bases at V and 6 bases at J, with 13 bases in the middle. CDR3 sequence (DNA): TGCAGTGCTAGTAGGACCACGGGGGATACGCAGTATTTT. It is translated as CSASRTTGDTQYF.

CDR3 nucleotide sequence: TGTGCCAGCAGCTTAGCGGGACAGGGGAATGATGGCTACACCTTC. The encoded protein is CASSLAGQGNDGYTF. The chain employs TRBV7-2 and TRBJ1-2, with 10 positions matching TRBD1. The CDR3 has 15 residues. The V segment lost 0 bases and the J segment 6 bases; nucleotides outside the gene matches: 4. In germline, CDR1 is SGHTA, CDR2 FQGNSA. Complete variable domain (other parts from reference TRBV7-2 and TRBJ1-2): GAGVSQSPSNKVTEKGKDVELRCDPISGHTALYWYRQSLGQGLEFLIYFQGNSAPDKSGLPSDRFSAERTGGSVSTLTIQRTQQEDSAVYLCASSLAGQGNDGYTFGSGTRLTVV.

The genes are TRBV5-1 and TRBJ2-2; D gene ambiguous. V lost 0 bases to trimming and J lost 2 bases, with 8 bases between them. The germline V gene has CDR1 SGHRS and CDR2 YFSETQ. The CDR3 contains 15 residues. The CDR3 DNA sequence: TGCGCCAGCAGCTTGGGACTTTTAAACACCGGGGAGCTGTTTTTT. As protein: CASSLGLLNTGELFF.

This chain connects TRBV18 to TRBJ2-3; 11 positions agree with TRBD2. The V and J ends lost 3 bases and 5 bases, in that order; junction bases with no gene match: 7. This CDR3 contains 16 residues. CDR1 KGHSH and CDR2 LQKENI come from the germline V gene. CDR3 loop: CASSPQTSGAGDTQYF. CDR3 nucleotides: TGTGCCAGCTCACCCCAGACTAGCGGGGCGGGAGATACGCAGTATTTT.

The CDR3 region has the DNA TGTGCCAGCAGCTCGACAGGGGCCGATACGCAGTATTTT. It codes for CASSSTGADTQYF. The chain carries TRBV7-3 and TRBJ2-3; the match to TRBD1 covers 8 bases. The germline CDR1 and CDR2 sequences are SGHTA and FQGTGA. The CDR3 consists of 13 residues. J lost 6 bases, V lost 4 bases, and 3 bases had no gene match.

This rearrangement joins TRBV5-1 to TRBJ1-3, with D tentatively TRBD1 (5 bases). The CDR3 runs to 16 residues. Trimming took off 3 bases at V and 0 bases at J, with 13 bases between the two ends. Germline V gene sequence: CDR1 SGHRS, CDR2 YFSETQ. CDR3 in DNA: TGCGCCAGCAGCTGGGGCCAGGCGAGCTCTGGAAACACCATATATTTT. This gives the protein CASSWGQASSGNTIYF.

The rearrangement links TRBV7-8 to TRBJ1-1; D is unresolved. The CDR3 is 13 residues long. V was cut by 3 bases and J by 2 bases, with 7 bases left in between. Germline V gene lookup returns CDR1 SGHVS and CDR2 FQNEAQ. CDR3 in DNA: TGTGCCAGCAGCTTCTCAGAAAACACTGAAGCTTTCTTT. Its translation: CASSFSENTEAFF.

The rearrangement uses TRBV4-2 and TRBJ2-7; D is ambiguous. The CDR3 loop spans 13 amino acids. Germline CDR1 is LGHNA and CDR2 is YNFKEQ. V lost 1 base and J lost 1, with 5 bases in between. The chain's CDR3 is CASSQVVSYEQYF. The CDR3 DNA reads as TGTGCCAGCAGCCAAGTAGTTTCCTACGAGCAGTACTTC.

The CDR3 DNA sequence: TGTGCCAGCAGTTTACAGGGGAGCTCCTACAATGAGCAGTTCTTC. Encoded protein: CASSLQGSSYNEQFF. The chain combines TRBV27 with TRBJ2-1; maybe TRBD1 (6 bases). The CDR3 loop spans 15 amino acids. CDR1 and CDR2 (germline): MNHEY, SMNVEV (reference sequence). V lost 2 bases, J lost 0 bases, and 8 bases lay in between.

The chain employs TRBV9 and TRBJ2-1; a possible D gene is TRBD1 (6 bases). CDR1 is SGDLS and CDR2 is YYNGEE in the germline V gene. CDR3 length equals 18 residues. Trimming removed 0 bases at V and 4 bases at J, with 20 bases between. The CDR3 nucleotides are TGTGCCAGCAGCGTAGGGGCCCCCGGGACAACGGGATACAATGAGCAGTTCTTC. It codes for CASSVGAPGTTGYNEQFF.

The chain couples TRBV6-2 or TRBV6-3 to TRBJ2-7, with D uncertain. The V end lost 0 bases, the J end lost 9 bases, and 15 bases lay between the germline ends. This CDR3 is 14 amino acids long. In germline, CDR1 is MNHEY, CDR2 SVGEGT. The CDR3 bases are TGTGCCAGCAGTTACTCCTCGGCATCGGCGGTGCAGTACTTC. As protein: CASSYSSASAVQYF.

The V gene is TRBV2, the J gene TRBJ1-2; tentative D call: TRBD1 (5 bases). The V and J ends lost 8 bases and 7 bases respectively, with 11 bases between them. Germline assignment: CDR1 SNHLY and CDR2 FYNNEI. This CDR3 has 11 residues. The CDR3 here is CASQSQGGYTF. CDR3 bases: TGTGCCAGCCAGTCCCAGGGTGGCTACACCTTC.

This clone was found a few times. The chain joins TRBV19 to TRBJ2-3; no firm D call. This CDR3 is 15 amino acids long. Germline V gene lookup returns CDR1 LNHDA and CDR2 SQIVND (reference sequence). V was pared by 3 bases and J by 4 bases, with 14 bases between. CDR3 sequence: CASSILTTPPDTQYF. The CDR3 coding sequence is TGTGCCAGTAGTATCCTAACCACCCCACCAGATACGCAGTATTTT.

V usage is TRBV5-5 and J usage is TRBJ2-5, with 11 bases fitting TRBD1. Germline V gene data show CDR1 as SGHKS and CDR2 as YYEKEE (reference sequence). The CDR3 runs to 14 residues. J gave up 5 bases and V 3 bases, and 3 bases lay outside the gene matches. The CDR3 DNA reads as TGTGCCAGCAGCTGGACAGGGGGCCGGGAGACCCAGTACTTC. As protein: CASSWTGGRETQYF.

The V and J genes are TRBV3-1 (or the pseudogene TRBV3-2) and TRBJ2-2, with 11 bases fitting TRBD2. This CDR3 is 16 amino acids long. The V gene's germline CDR1 is LGHDT and CDR2 YNNKEL (reference sequence). The ends lost 5 bases at V and 6 bases at J; junction bases unmatched: 8. The CDR3 nucleotides read TGTGCCAGCAGCATCCGACTAGCGGGGAGGTCCGGGGAGCTGTTTTTT. Translation gives CASSIRLAGRSGELFF.

This clone was detected only a few times. This chain links TRBV6-2 or TRBV6-3 with TRBJ2-7; 7 nucleotides line up with TRBD2. The V gene end was trimmed by 1 base and the J gene end by 3 bases; junction bases not matched to a gene: 6. CDR3 size: 15 residues. Germline values: CDR1 MNHEY, CDR2 SVGEGT. The CDR3 sequence is CASSYYRGEIYEQYF. DNA of the CDR3: TGTGCCAGCAGTTACTATCGGGGGGAAATCTACGAGCAGTACTTC.

This rearrangement joins TRBV15 to TRBJ1-1; no reliable D call. This CDR3 comprises 14 residues. Per the germline V gene, CDR1 is LNHNV and CDR2 is YYDKDF (reference sequence). Deletions cut 0 bases from V and 5 bases from J, with 10 bases between. This CDR3 is CATSRDPGWTEAFF. The DNA for the CDR3 is TGTGCCACCAGCAGAGATCCGGGATGGACTGAAGCTTTCTTT. The variable domain in full, with the rest retrieved from reference TRBV15 and TRBJ1-1, is DAMVIQNPRYQVTQFGKPVTLSCSQTLNHNVMYWYQQKSSQAPKLLFHYYDKDFNNEADTPDNFQSRRPNTSFCFLDIRSPGLGDTAMYLCATSRDPGWTEAFFGQGTRLTVV.

V and J are TRBV15 and TRBJ2-1; 8 bases agree with TRBD2. V lost 5 bases and J lost 6; bases outside the gene matches: 15. The CDR3 is 17 residues long. Germline lookup yields CDR1 LNHNV and CDR2 YYDKDF (reference sequence). The CDR3 bases are TGTGCCACCAGCGACCCCGGGACTAGTATTTTCCCCAATGAGCAGTTCTTC. This translates into CATSDPGTSIFPNEQFF.

This sequence joins TRBV15 and TRBJ1-4; 8 nucleotides align to TRBD1. The germline CDR1 and CDR2 sequences are LNHNV and YYDKDF (reference sequence). The J segment lost 7 bases and the V segment lost 3 bases, leaving 7 bases of the junction unmatched. The CDR3 loop spans 15 amino acids. CDR3 residues: CATSSGRTGFEKLFF. CDR3 coding DNA: TGTGCCACCAGCAGCGGCCGGACAGGGTTTGAAAAACTGTTTTTT. Full variable domain (rest looked up from reference TRBV15 and TRBJ1-4): DAMVIQNPRYQVTQFGKPVTLSCSQTLNHNVMYWYQQKSSQAPKLLFHYYDKDFNNEADTPDNFQSRRPNTSFCFLDIRSPGLGDTAMYLCATSSGRTGFEKLFFGSGTQLSVL.

This clone was seen only a few times. This sequence joins TRBV5-4 and TRBJ1-4; 8 bases agree with TRBD1. The trim removed 4 bases at V and 7 bases at J, leaving 9 bases unmatched. CDR3 length: 15 amino acids. Germline V gene lookup returns CDR1 SGHNT and CDR2 YYREEE (reference sequence). The CDR3 sequence: CASSPGRTGTEKLFF. CDR3 nucleotide sequence: TGTGCCAGCAGCCCCGGTCGGACAGGGACTGAAAAACTGTTTTTT.

The V call is TRBV9, the J call TRBJ1-3; D may be TRBD1 (5 bases). Per the germline V gene, CDR1 is SGDLS and CDR2 is YYNGEE. The CDR3 has 13 residues. The V end lost 3 bases, the J end lost 4 bases, and 8 bases lay between the germline ends. CDR3: CASSGGGGNTIYF. CDR3 coding DNA: TGTGCCAGCAGCGGCGGGGGGGGAAACACCATATATTTT.